The next 24 T cell receptor beta chains were all read from a single sample in a study of T cell responses to AZD1222 COVID-19 vaccine. The table came from immunoSEQ multiplex PCR; TCRdb's copy has only in-frame clones and leaves some out. The data show 170,000 or so clones, 90% seen once. Material: peripheral blood, obtained on day 0 of AZD1222 vaccination. The origin of the receptors is an adult in good health.

V is TRBV2 and J is TRBJ2-5; maybe TRBD2 (6 bases). Trimming removed 11 bases at V and 2 bases at J, with 18 bases between. CDR3 length: 14 residues. Germline CDR1 reads SNHLY; CDR2 reads FYNNEI. The chain's CDR3 is CASGRGRQQETQYF. For the CDR3, the DNA is TGTGCCTCGGGCCGGGGGAGGCAGCAAGAGACCCAGTACTTC.

This clone was detected once. This chain uses TRBV27 with TRBJ1-1, with unresolved D. The CDR3 has 14 amino acids. V was shortened by 3 bases and J by 1 base, with 9 bases between the two germline ends. CDR1 is MNHEY, CDR2 SMNVEV, per germline (reference sequence). CDR3 bases: TGTGCCAGCAGTTTCCTCGGAGCGAACACTGAAGCTTTCTTT. This sequence encodes CASSFLGANTEAFF.

The DNA of the CDR3 is TGTGCCAGCAGTTCCGGGACAGGGGTTCAGCCCCAGCATTTT. It yields the protein CASSSGTGVQPQHF. J is TRBJ1-5 and V is TRBV6-5; 10 nucleotides agree with TRBD1. V shed 4 bases and J 6 bases; nucleotides not matched to a gene: 3. This CDR3 has 14 amino acids. Germline V gene lookup returns CDR1 MNHEY and CDR2 SVGAGI.

The chain uses TRBV10-1 and TRBJ2-1; 7 bases match TRBD2. CDR1 and CDR2 (germline): WNHNN, SYGVQD (reference sequence). This CDR3 region has 14 residues. The V segment lost 3 bases and the J segment 6 bases; nucleotides outside the gene matches: 5. Here the CDR3 reads CASSEESSGNEQFF. The DNA for the CDR3 is TGCGCCAGCAGTGAAGAGTCTAGCGGCAATGAGCAGTTCTTC.

J is TRBJ1-2 and V is TRBV28; possibly TRBD1 for D (6 bases). Germline assignment: CDR1 MDHEN and CDR2 SYDVKM. V was shortened by 6 bases and J by 2 bases, with 13 bases between the two germline ends. The CDR3 runs to 14 residues. The CDR3, as DNA: TGTGCCAGCAGCTTTCCCACAGGGAACTATGGCTACACCTTC. Residues: CASSFPTGNYGYTF.

J is TRBJ2-7 and V is TRBV7-9; TRBD1 agrees at 9 bases. Per the germline V gene, CDR1 is SEHNR and CDR2 is FQNEAQ (reference sequence). The CDR3 has 14 residues. J was trimmed by 4 bases and V by 5 bases; bases with no gene match: 6. CDR3 sequence reads: CASSPRGQGYEQYF. In nucleotides, the CDR3 is TGTGCCAGCAGCCCAAGGGGACAGGGTTACGAGCAGTACTTC. Drawing the rest from reference TRBV7-9 and TRBJ2-7, the complete variable domain is DTGVSQNPRHKITKRGQNVTFRCDPISEHNRLYWYRQTLGQGPEFLTYFQNEAQLEKSRLLSDRFSAERPKGSFSTLEIQRTEQGDSAMYLCASSPRGQGYEQYFGPGTRLTVT.

This sequence joins TRBV5-1 and TRBJ1-5; D ambiguous. The CDR3 runs to 13 residues. Germline V gene data show CDR1 as SGHRS and CDR2 as YFSETQ. V lost 1 base and J 5 bases, leaving 7 bases between the germline ends. The CDR3 DNA sequence: TGCGCCAGCAGCTTGAACAGTTATCAGCCCCAGCATTTT. The encoded protein is CASSLNSYQPQHF.

CDR3 loop: CASSSLRDTRTNEQFF. The CDR3 DNA reads TGTGCCAGCAGTTCTCTTCGGGACACACGGACTAATGAGCAGTTCTTC. The rearrangement links TRBV6-5 to TRBJ2-1, with D maybe TRBD1 (6 bases). The ends were cut back, 4 bases at V and 7 bases at J, with 20 bases in the middle. This CDR3 comprises 16 residues. From germline, CDR1 is MNHEY and CDR2 SVGAGI.

The chain's CDR3 is CASRVTENTEAFF. The CDR3 DNA reads as TGCGCCAGCAGAGTGACAGAGAACACTGAAGCTTTCTTT. The chain carries TRBV5-1 and TRBJ1-1; the D gene is possibly TRBD1 (5 bases). Per germline, CDR1 SGHRS and CDR2 YFSETQ. The length of the CDR3 is 13 residues. The V end was cut by 5 bases, the J end by 1 base, with 9 bases between.

This clone has just a few counts. The chain uses TRBV18 and TRBJ1-6; 7 bases agree with TRBD1. The germline gives CDR1 KGHSH, CDR2 LQKENI. V shed 3 bases, J shed 8 bases, and the junction held 1 base outside the gene matches. The CDR3 extends over 13 amino acids. The CDR3 DNA reads as TGTGCCAGCTCACCCAGGGGGGATTCACCCCTCCACTTT. Its protein is CASSPRGDSPLHF.

This rearrangement joins TRBV3-1 (or the pseudogene TRBV3-2) to TRBJ1-1; tentative D call: TRBD1 (6 bases). This CDR3 is 15 amino acids long. Germline V CDR1 and CDR2: LGHDT, YNNKEL (reference sequence). V was shortened by 3 bases and J by 1 base, with 12 bases between the two germline ends. CDR3 coding DNA: TGTGCCAGCAGCCAGGAAGGGGGATCGAACACTGAAGCTTTCTTT. Protein sequence: CASSQEGGSNTEAFF.

V gene TRBV13 combines with J gene TRBJ1-6; D is possibly TRBD1 (5 bases). The CDR3 loop spans 17 amino acids. V was cut by 2 bases and J by 8 bases, with 19 bases left in between. The germline CDR1 and CDR2 sequences are PRHDT and FYEKMQ (reference sequence). The CDR3 coding sequence is TGTGCCAGCAGCTTATCTAAAAGCCGGGGCCGGGATTCACCCCTCCACTTT. Its protein is CASSLSKSRGRDSPLHF. The full variable domain, its missing parts supplied by reference TRBV13 and TRBJ1-6, is AAGVIQSPRHLIKEKRETATLKCYPIPRHDTVYWYQQGPGQDPQFLISFYEKMQSDKGSIPDRFSAQQFSDYHSELNMSSLELGDSALYFCASSLSKSRGRDSPLHFGNGTRLTVT.

This chain connects TRBV4-1 to TRBJ2-3, with D possibly matching TRBD2 (6 bases). The CDR3 sequence is 15 residues long. Looked up from germline, CDR1 is MGHRA and CDR2 is YSYEKL. The V end lost 4 bases, the J end lost 2 bases, and 13 bases lay between the germline ends. DNA for the CDR3: TGCGCCAGCAGCCCGAAGGGAGGTGTCACAGATACGCAGTATTTT. This gives the protein CASSPKGGVTDTQYF.

The J gene is TRBJ1-1, the V gene TRBV5-1; 7 nucleotides line up with TRBD1. The V gene's germline CDR1 is SGHRS and CDR2 YFSETQ. J gave up 4 bases and V 5 bases, and 2 bases lay outside the gene matches. The CDR3 sequence is 12 residues long. The CDR3 coding sequence is TGCGCCAGCAGTGCAGGGGGCACTGAAGCTTTCTTT. Encoded protein: CASSAGGTEAFF.

This chain links TRBV6-5 with TRBJ1-6, with a possible D match to TRBD1 (6 bases). V was clipped by 2 bases and J by 6 bases, with 11 bases between them. The CDR3 spans 15 residues. The germline CDR1 and CDR2 sequences are MNHEY and SVGAGI. The DNA of the CDR3 is TGTGCCAGCAGTTACGGGGGGGCTATTAATTCACCCCTCCACTTT. This gives the protein CASSYGGAINSPLHF.

The CDR3 DNA sequence: TGTGCCTGGAGTAGTGGGTTCAATCAGCCCCAGCATTTT. As protein: CAWSSGFNQPQHF. The chain recombines TRBV30 with TRBJ1-5; D is uncertain. Germline values: CDR1 GTSNPN, CDR2 SVGIG (reference sequence). The CDR3 has 13 residues. Trimming pared 2 bases from V and 3 bases from J, leaving 8 bases between. Complete variable domain (other parts from reference TRBV30 and TRBJ1-5): SQTIHQWPATLVQPVGSPLSLECTVEGTSNPNLYWYRQAAGRGLQLLFYSVGIGQISSEVPQNLSASRPQDRQFILSSKKLLLSDSGFYLCAWSSGFNQPQHFGDGTRLSIL.

The chain uses TRBV6-5 and TRBJ1-2; D might be TRBD1 (5 bases). Trimming stripped 8 bases from V and 8 bases from J, with 12 bases between. The CDR3 is 11 amino acids. The germline CDR1 and CDR2 sequences are MNHEY and SVGAGI. The CDR3 spells CASWEGKGYTF. The CDR3 region has the DNA TGTGCCAGCTGGGAGGGGAAGGGCTACACCTTC.

V and J are TRBV27 and TRBJ2-2; D call uncertain. V gave up 2 bases and J gave up 1 base, with 8 bases separating them. The germline V gene encodes CDR1 MNHEY and CDR2 SMNVEV (reference sequence). CDR3 length: 15 amino acids. The CDR3 loop reads CASSLIQRNTGELFF. The CDR3 DNA reads as TGTGCCAGCAGTTTAATTCAGAGGAACACCGGGGAGCTGTTTTTT.

The rearrangement joins TRBV5-1 to TRBJ2-2; TRBD1 agrees at 8 bases. CDR3 length: 15 amino acids. Trimming at V came to 0 bases and at J to 5 bases, leaving 3 bases not matched to a gene. Per germline, CDR1 SGHRS and CDR2 YFSETQ. Written as DNA, the CDR3 is TGCGCCAGCAGCTTGGGGACAGGGTGGACCGGGGAGCTGTTTTTT. Translating gives CASSLGTGWTGELFF.

The chain has TRBV7-2 and TRBJ2-1; TRBD1 aligns across 8 bases. J was trimmed by 5 bases and V by 6 bases; bases with no gene match: 9. The CDR3 is 15 amino acids. Germline values: CDR1 SGHTA, CDR2 FQGNSA. CDR3 coding DNA: TGTGCCAGCAGTTCCCCGGGACAGGCTCACAATGAGCAGTTCTTC. Translated: CASSSPGQAHNEQFF.

V usage is TRBV30 and J usage is TRBJ2-5; 11 nucleotides align to TRBD2. The germline V gene has CDR1 GTSNPN and CDR2 SVGIG (reference sequence). The junction had 11 bases not matched to a gene; V was cut back by 2 bases and J by 6 bases. The CDR3 spans 16 residues. The CDR3, as DNA: TGTGCCTGGAGTTCGATAGCGGGGGGGCAGTGGAAGACCCAGTACTTC. Protein: CAWSSIAGGQWKTQYF. The full variable domain, its missing parts supplied by reference TRBV30 and TRBJ2-5, is SQTIHQWPATLVQPVGSPLSLECTVEGTSNPNLYWYRQAAGRGLQLLFYSVGIGQISSEVPQNLSASRPQDRQFILSSKKLLLSDSGFYLCAWSSIAGGQWKTQYFGPGTRLLVL.

This clone was counted between two and nine times. V usage is TRBV7-3 and J usage is TRBJ2-3, with D hard to call. Trimming removed 1 base from V and 7 bases from J, with 6 bases in between. The CDR3 totals 12 residues. Germline V gene data show CDR1 as SGHTA and CDR2 as FQGTGA. The CDR3 bases are TGTGCCAGCAGCTTAAATCCTAATACGCAGTATTTT. This codes for CASSLNPNTQYF.

The V and J genes are TRBV7-2 and TRBJ1-1; D is ambiguous. Germline lookup yields CDR1 SGHTA and CDR2 FQGNSA. The V and J ends lost 1 base and 11 bases respectively, with 14 bases between them. The CDR3 extends over 13 amino acids. DNA for the CDR3: TGTGCCAGCAGCTTAGAAGAGACGACGAAGGCTTTCTTT. Encoded protein: CASSLEETTKAFF.

This clone was found once. Other nucleotide sequences from this sample produce the same CDR3. The chain is built from TRBV7-8 and TRBJ1-3; no reliable D call. V lost 4 bases to trimming and J lost 7 bases, with 8 bases between them. The V gene's germline CDR1 is SGHVS and CDR2 FQNEAQ. CDR3 length: 12 residues. Written as DNA, the CDR3 is TGTGCCAGCAGCTCCTACGGTAACACCATATATTTT. Translation: CASSSYGNTIYF.